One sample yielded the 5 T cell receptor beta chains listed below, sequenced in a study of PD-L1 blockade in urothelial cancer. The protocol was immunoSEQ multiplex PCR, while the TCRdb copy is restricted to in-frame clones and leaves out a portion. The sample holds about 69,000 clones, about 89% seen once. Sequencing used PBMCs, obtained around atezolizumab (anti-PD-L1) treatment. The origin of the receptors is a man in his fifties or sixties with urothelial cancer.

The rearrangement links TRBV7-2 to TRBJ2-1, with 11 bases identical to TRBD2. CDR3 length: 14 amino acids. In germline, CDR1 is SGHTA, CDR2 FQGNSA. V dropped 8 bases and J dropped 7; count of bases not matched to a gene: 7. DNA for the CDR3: TGTGCCAGCTCGGGACTAGCGGCCACTAATGAGCAGTTCTTC. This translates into CASSGLAATNEQFF. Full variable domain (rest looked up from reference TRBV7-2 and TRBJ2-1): GAGVSQSPSNKVTEKGKDVELRCDPISGHTALYWYRQSLGQGLEFLIYFQGNSAPDKSGLPSDRFSAERTGGSVSTLTIQRTQQEDSAVYLCASSGLAATNEQFFGPGTRLTVL.

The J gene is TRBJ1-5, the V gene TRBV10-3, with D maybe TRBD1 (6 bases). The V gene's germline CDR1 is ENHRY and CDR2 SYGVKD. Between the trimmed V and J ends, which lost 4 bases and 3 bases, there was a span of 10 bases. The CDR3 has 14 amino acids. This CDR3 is CAISVGQTNQPQHF. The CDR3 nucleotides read TGTGCCATCAGTGTAGGACAGACCAATCAGCCCCAGCATTTT.

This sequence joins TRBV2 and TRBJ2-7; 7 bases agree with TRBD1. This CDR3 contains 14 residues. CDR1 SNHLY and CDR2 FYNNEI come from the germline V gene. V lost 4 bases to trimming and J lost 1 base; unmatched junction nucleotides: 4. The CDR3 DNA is TGTGCCAGCAGTGTGGGCAGGGGGTCCTACGAGCAGTACTTC. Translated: CASSVGRGSYEQYF.

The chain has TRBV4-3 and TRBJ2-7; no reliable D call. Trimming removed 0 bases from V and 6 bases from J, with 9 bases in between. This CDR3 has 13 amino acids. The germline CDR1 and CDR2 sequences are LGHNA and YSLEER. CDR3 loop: CASSQEARGEQYF. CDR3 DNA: TGCGCCAGCAGCCAAGAAGCTAGAGGCGAGCAGTACTTC.

CDR3 amino acids: CASSPTSGLQETQYF. The DNA for the CDR3 is TGTGCCAGCAGCCCGACTAGCGGGCTCCAAGAGACCCAGTACTTC. The rearrangement links TRBV5-4 to TRBJ2-5; TRBD2 matches 10 bases. V dropped 4 bases and J dropped 1; count of bases not matched to a gene: 4. This CDR3 contains 15 residues. Germline V gene data show CDR1 as SGHNT and CDR2 as YYREEE (reference sequence). Drawing the rest from reference TRBV5-4 and TRBJ2-5, the complete variable domain is ETGVTQSPTHLIKTRGQQVTLRCSSQSGHNTVSWYQQALGQGPQFIFQYYREEENGRGNFPPRFSGLQFPNYSSELNVNALELDDSALYLCASSPTSGLQETQYFGPGTRLLVL.